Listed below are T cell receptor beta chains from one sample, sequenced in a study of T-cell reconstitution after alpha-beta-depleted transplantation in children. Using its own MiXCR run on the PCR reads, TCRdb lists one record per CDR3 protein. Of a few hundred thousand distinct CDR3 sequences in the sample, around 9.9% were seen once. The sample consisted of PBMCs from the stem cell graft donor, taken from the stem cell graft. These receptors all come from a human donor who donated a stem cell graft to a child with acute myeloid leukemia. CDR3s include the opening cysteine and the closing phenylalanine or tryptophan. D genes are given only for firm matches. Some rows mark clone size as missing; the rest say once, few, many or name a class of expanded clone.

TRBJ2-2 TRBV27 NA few TGTGCCAGCAGTTTAACCCAACTCACGAACGGGGAGCTGTTTTTT CASSLTQLTNGELFF
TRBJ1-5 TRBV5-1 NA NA TGCGCCAGCAGCCCCGGGACGGAGAATCAGCCCCAGCATTTT CASSPGTENQPQHF
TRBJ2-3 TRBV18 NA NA TGTGCCAGCTTAAGGACGGAAGGCACAGATACGCAGTATTTT CASLRTEGTDTQYF
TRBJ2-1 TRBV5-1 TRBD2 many TGCGCCAGCACCCCCGGGACTAGCGGGACTAATGAGCAGTTCTTC CASTPGTSGTNEQFF
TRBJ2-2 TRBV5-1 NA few TGCGCCAGCAGCCCGGTAGTCACCGGGGAGCTGTTTTTT CASSPVVTGELFF
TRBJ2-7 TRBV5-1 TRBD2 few TGCGCCAGCAGCTTGGATCCTAGCGGGATAACCGGCGAGCAGTACTTC CASSLDPSGITGEQYF
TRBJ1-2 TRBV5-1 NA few TGCGCCAGCAGCGCGATGTATAACTATGGCTACACCTTC CASSAMYNYGYTF
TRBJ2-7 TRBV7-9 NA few TGTGCCAGCAGCTCCTCCGAGGGCTCCTACGAGCAGTACTTC CASSSSEGSYEQYF
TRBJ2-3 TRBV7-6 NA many TGTGCCAGCAGCTTAGTTGGGGGCCAGGGAGATACGCAGTATTTT CASSLVGGQGDTQYF
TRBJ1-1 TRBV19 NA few TGTGCCAGTAGTACCCGACGGTTGGTTGTTCAAGCTTTCTTT CASSTRRLVVQAFF
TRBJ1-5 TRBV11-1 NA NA TGTGCCAGCAGCTTGAAACTGGACAGAGCACGATATAGCAATCAGCCCCAGCATTTT CASSLKLDRARYSNQPQHF
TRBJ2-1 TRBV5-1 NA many TGCGCCAGCCAGGGAGATAATGAGCAGTTCTTC CASQGDNEQFF
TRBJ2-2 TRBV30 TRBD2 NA TGTGCCTGGACTAGGACTAGCAACGCCGGGGAGCTGTTTTTT CAWTRTSNAGELFF
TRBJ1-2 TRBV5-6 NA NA TGTGCCAGCAGCTCCCTCGGGACGGGAACCGTCTATGGCTACACCTTC CASSSLGTGTVYGYTF
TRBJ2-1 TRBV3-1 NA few TGTGCCAGCAGCCAAGATTGGGGGGAGCAGTTCTTC CASSQDWGEQFF
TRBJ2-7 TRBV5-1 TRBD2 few TGCGCCAGCAGCTTTCAGCGGGATAGCGACGAGCAGTACTTC CASSFQRDSDEQYF
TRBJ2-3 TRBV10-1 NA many TGCGCCAGCAGTGTAGACAGGAATACGCAGTATTTT CASSVDRNTQYF
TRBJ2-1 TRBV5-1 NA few TGCGCCAGCAGCCTGGACGAGACCCATTTTGAGCAGTTCTTC CASSLDETHFEQFF
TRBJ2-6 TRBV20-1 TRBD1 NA TGCAGTGCCCCGACGGGACAGGGGGCCTCTGGGGCCAACGGCCTGACTTTC CSAPTGQGASGANGLTF
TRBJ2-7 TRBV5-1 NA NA TGCGCCAGCAGCTTAAGGCAGAATCCCTCCTACGAGCAGTACTTC CASSLRQNPSYEQYF
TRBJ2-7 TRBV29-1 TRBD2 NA TGCAGCGTTGTATCCGGGAGGCGCTCCTACGAGCAGTACTTC CSVVSGRRSYEQYF
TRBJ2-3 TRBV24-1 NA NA TGTGCCACGGAGGGGGGGTCGTCAGATACGCAGTATTTT CATEGGSSDTQYF
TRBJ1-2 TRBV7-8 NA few TGTGCCAGCAGCTTAGGCTCAGGTCCAGCTGGCTACACCTTC CASSLGSGPAGYTF
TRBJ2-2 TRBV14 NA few TGTGCCAGCAGTTCCTACGGGGAGCTGTTTTTT CASSSYGELFF
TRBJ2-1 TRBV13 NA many TGTGCCAGCAGCCATGACAGGATTAATGAGCAGTTCTTC CASSHDRINEQFF
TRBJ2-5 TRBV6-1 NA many TGTGCCAGCAGTGAATATATCGGGGCGGGGGCAGGGGAGACCCAGTACTTC CASSEYIGAGAGETQYF
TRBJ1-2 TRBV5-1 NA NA TGCGCCAGCAGCTTAACTTCCGGGACACTTACCAACTATGGCTACACCTTC CASSLTSGTLTNYGYTF
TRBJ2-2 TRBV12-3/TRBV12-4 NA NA TGTGCCAGCAGTTTAGCGTGGACCGGGGAGCTGTTTTTT CASSLAWTGELFF
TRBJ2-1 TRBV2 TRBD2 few TGTGCCAGCAGTGAAGCGCGGGGGCTAGCGGGGCACAATGAGCAGTTCTTC CASSEARGLAGHNEQFF
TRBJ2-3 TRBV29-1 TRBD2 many TGCAGCGGCGGGGGGCAGGGTACAGATACGCAGTATTTT CSGGGQGTDTQYF
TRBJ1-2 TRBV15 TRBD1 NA TGTGCCACCAGCAGAGATCTACAGGGGGCACAGGGCTACACCTTC CATSRDLQGAQGYTF
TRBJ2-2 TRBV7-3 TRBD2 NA TGTGCCAGCAGCTTACTAGCGGGGGCCGCCGGGGAGCTGTTTTTT CASSLLAGAAGELFF
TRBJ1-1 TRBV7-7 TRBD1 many TGTGCTAGCAGCCCCCTTAAGCAGGGGGACACTGAAGCTTTCTTT CASSPLKQGDTEAFF
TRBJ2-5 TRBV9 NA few TGTGCCAGCAGCGGGACGGACGAGACCCAGTACTTC CASSGTDETQYF
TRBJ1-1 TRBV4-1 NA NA TGCGCCAGCAGCCAAGTCTGGGAGGGGGAGAACACTGAAGCTTTCTTT CASSQVWEGENTEAFF
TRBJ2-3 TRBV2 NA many TGTGCCAGCAGTGTAGCTGGAGCGGTCACAGATACGCAGTATTTT CASSVAGAVTDTQYF
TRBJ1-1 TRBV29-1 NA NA TGCAGCGCCGCGGTGGGTACAGGGCTTACTGAAGCTTTCTTT CSAAVGTGLTEAFF
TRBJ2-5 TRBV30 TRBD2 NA TGTGCCTGGTCCGGGGGGGCCAGGGAGACCCAGTACTTC CAWSGGARETQYF
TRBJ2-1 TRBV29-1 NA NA TGCAGCGTTCGACTTCTCTCCTACAATGAGCAGTTCTTC CSVRLLSYNEQFF
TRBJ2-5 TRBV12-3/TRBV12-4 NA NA TGTGCCAGCACCGCCGGAGGCCAAGAGACCCAGTACTTC CASTAGGQETQYF
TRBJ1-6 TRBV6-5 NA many TGTGCCAGCAGTTACTTGGACGCTAATTCACCCCTCCACTTT CASSYLDANSPLHF
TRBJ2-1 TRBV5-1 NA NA TGCGCCAGCAGCGGGGTACCCCGGGTCTACTCCTACAATGAGCAGTTCTTC CASSGVPRVYSYNEQFF
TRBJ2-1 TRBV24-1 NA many TGTGCCACCGCGCCCCGGCTCCCTGGCGATGAGCAGTTCTTC CATAPRLPGDEQFF
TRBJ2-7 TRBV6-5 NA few TGTGCCAGCAGTTACACGCGGGACTCCTACGAGCAGTACTTC CASSYTRDSYEQYF
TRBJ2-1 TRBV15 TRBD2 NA TGTGCCACCAGCAGAGGACTAGCGGGCGCCTACAATGAGCAGTTCTTC CATSRGLAGAYNEQFF
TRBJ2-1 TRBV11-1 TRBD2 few TGTGCCAGCAGCTTAGTCAGGGCTAGCGGGAGCTCCTACAATGAGCAGTTCTTC CASSLVRASGSSYNEQFF
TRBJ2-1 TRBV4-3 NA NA TGCGCCAGCAGCCAAGAACCCGGGGCTCATTACAATGAGCAGTTCTTC CASSQEPGAHYNEQFF
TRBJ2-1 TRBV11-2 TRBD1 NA TGTGCCAGCAGCCTCAAGGACAGGCTTCGATACAATGAGCAGTTCTTC CASSLKDRLRYNEQFF
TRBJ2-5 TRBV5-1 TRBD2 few TGCGCCAGCAGACGGGGGGACGAGACCCAGTACTTC CASRRGDETQYF
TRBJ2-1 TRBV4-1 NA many TGCGCCAGCAGCCAAGATAAGAAGGGGTTTGAGCAGTTCTTC CASSQDKKGFEQFF
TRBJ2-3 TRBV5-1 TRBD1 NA TGCGCCAGCAGCCGGGACAGGGGTGGCACAGATACGCAGTATTTT CASSRDRGGTDTQYF
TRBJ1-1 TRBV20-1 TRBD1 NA TGCAGTGCTAGAGCACGTACAGGGGGTTTTACTGAAGCTTTCTTT CSARARTGGFTEAFF
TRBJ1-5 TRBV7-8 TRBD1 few TGTGCCAGCAGCCCTGCAGCCGGGGAGGGGGCCCGTAGGCCCCAGCATTTT CASSPAAGEGARRPQHF
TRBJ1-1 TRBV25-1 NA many TGTGCCAGCAGTGAATCGGGTCTCGGCTGGGGCGATGAAGCTTTCTTT CASSESGLGWGDEAFF
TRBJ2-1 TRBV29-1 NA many TGCAGCGTTGGGAACGGGCCAGGGAAGTTCTTC CSVGNGPGKFF
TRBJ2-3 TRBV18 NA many TGTGCCAGTAGTCCCCCAGGCACAGATACGCAGTATTTT CASSPPGTDTQYF
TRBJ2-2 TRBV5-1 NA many TGCGCCAGCAGCCCCGGACAGACCGGGGAGCTGTTTTTT CASSPGQTGELFF